This entry lists 10 T cell receptor beta chains sequenced from one sample in a study of OX40 agonist ivuxolimab in advanced cancers. Using immunoSEQ multiplex PCR, the repertoire was profiled, and TCRdb retains in-frame clones only, with some absent. The table has approximately 84,000 clones, approximately 89% seen once; the top ten hold 0.15% to 0.2%. Source: CD4+ or CD8+ T cells sorted from blood, taken in a trial of the OX40 agonist ivuxolimab. Receptors were obtained from an adult with an advanced solid tumor such as melanoma, head and neck, liver or kidney cancer.

V usage is TRBV27 and J usage is TRBJ2-3; the D call may be TRBD1 or TRBD2 (6 bases each). Germline V gene data show CDR1 as MNHEY and CDR2 as SMNVEV (reference sequence). The CDR3 sequence is 12 residues long. Trimming removed 5 bases at V and 8 bases at J, with 11 bases between. The CDR3 is CASSPQGGTQYF. The CDR3 coding sequence is TGTGCCAGCAGTCCACAGGGAGGTACGCAGTATTTT.

V is TRBV7-2 and J is TRBJ2-2; 11 nucleotides align to TRBD2. The CDR3 is made up of 19 amino acids. Trimming at V came to 1 base and at J to 1 base, leaving 8 bases not matched to a gene. Germline V gene sequence: CDR1 SGHTA, CDR2 FQGNSA. The CDR3 region is CASSLGSGTSGWNTGELFF. The CDR3 nucleotides are TGTGCCAGCAGCTTAGGGTCCGGGACTAGCGGTTGGAACACCGGGGAGCTGTTTTTT.

The rearrangement uses TRBV11-2 and TRBJ2-3, with D perhaps TRBD2 (6 bases). V lost 5 bases, J lost 0 bases, and 12 bases lay in between. The V gene's germline CDR1 is SGHAT and CDR2 FQNNGV. The CDR3 contains 15 residues. This CDR3 is CASSPIRGSTDTQYF. For the CDR3, the DNA is TGTGCCAGCAGCCCTATACGGGGGAGCACAGATACGCAGTATTTT.

The chain employs TRBV9 and TRBJ1-3; no clear D gene. CDR1 SGDLS and CDR2 YYNGEE come from the germline V gene. The CDR3 totals 16 residues. Trimming left V 4 bases short and J 0 bases short, with 14 bases between. The CDR3 region has the DNA TGTGCCAGCAGCCTCGAGGTAGGCAGCTCTGGAAACACCATATATTTT. Its protein product is CASSLEVGSSGNTIYF.

The chain employs TRBV29-1 and TRBJ1-2; the D is unclear. V dropped 2 bases and J dropped 2 bases, with 6 bases sitting between them. The CDR3 spans 12 residues. In germline, CDR1 is SQVTM, CDR2 ANQGSEA. The DNA of the CDR3 is TGCAGCGTTGAACCGGCCAACTATGGCTACACCTTC. Translation gives CSVEPANYGYTF.

Comment on this clone: Sequence at one end of the junction differs from germline and may be a read error. V is TRBV29-1 and J is TRBJ2-3, with D tentatively TRBD1 (6 bases). This CDR3 region has 13 residues. The germline CDR1 and CDR2 sequences are SQVTM and ANQGSEA. CDR3 sequence reads: CSVEGGNRLKEYF. The CDR3 DNA follows: TGCAGCGTAGAAGGGGGTAATCGGTTAAAAGAGTATTTT.

The chain has TRBV4-1 and TRBJ2-2, with D uncertain. Germline CDR1 is MGHRA and CDR2 is YSYEKL. Between the trimmed V and J ends, which lost 2 bases and 6 bases, there was a span of 7 bases. CDR3 length: 13 residues. CDR3 nucleotide sequence: TGCGCCAGCAGCCAACGATGGTCCGGGGAGCTGTTTTTT. Amino acids: CASSQRWSGELFF.

The genes are TRBV6-1 and TRBJ1-5, with D possibly being TRBD1 (5 bases). Germline V gene lookup returns CDR1 MNHNS and CDR2 SASEGT. There are 16 residues in the CDR3. V was cut by 1 base and J by 0 bases, with 10 bases left in between. CDR3 protein: CASSEGGVRSNQPQHF. The CDR3 bases are TGTGCCAGCAGTGAAGGGGGGGTGCGTAGCAATCAGCCCCAGCATTTT.

V gene TRBV19 combines with J gene TRBJ2-5; the D gene is possibly TRBD2 (6 bases). This CDR3 has 13 residues. The germline gives CDR1 LNHDA, CDR2 SQIVND (reference sequence). V was trimmed by 3 bases and J by 4 bases, leaving 9 bases between them. DNA of the CDR3: TGTGCCAGTAGTATGAGGCGGGGAGAGACCCAGTACTTC. It encodes CASSMRRGETQYF.

This chain links TRBV6-1 with TRBJ2-7; D perhaps matches TRBD2 (5 bases). V was pared by 2 bases and J by 6 bases, with 17 bases between. CDR1 and CDR2 (germline): MNHNS, SASEGT. The CDR3 totals 15 residues. The CDR3 region has the DNA TGTGCCAGCAGTGAAACCCCATCGCTCGCGGGCGAGCAGTACTTC. It is translated as CASSETPSLAGEQYF.